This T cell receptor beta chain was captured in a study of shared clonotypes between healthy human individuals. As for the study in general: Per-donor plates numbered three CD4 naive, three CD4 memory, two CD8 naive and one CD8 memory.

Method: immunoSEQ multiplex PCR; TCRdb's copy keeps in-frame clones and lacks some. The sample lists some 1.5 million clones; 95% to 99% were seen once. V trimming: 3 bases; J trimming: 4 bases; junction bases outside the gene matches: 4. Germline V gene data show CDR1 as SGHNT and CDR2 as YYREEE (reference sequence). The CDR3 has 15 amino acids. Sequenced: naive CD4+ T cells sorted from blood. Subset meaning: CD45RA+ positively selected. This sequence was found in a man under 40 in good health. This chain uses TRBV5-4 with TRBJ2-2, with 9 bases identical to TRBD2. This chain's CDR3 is CASSSGGRVTGELFF. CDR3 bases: TGTGCCAGCAGCTCAGGCGGGAGGGTCACCGGGGAGCTGTTTTTT.